The clone carrying this T cell receptor (beta chain) has at least ten counts. The antigen remains unidentified. This record belongs to a study of regulatory T cells in long-lasting Graves disease. The overall study: Graves' patients (newly diagnosed) had been on antithyroid drugs under 3 months.

The sample's time point: newly diagnosed GD, antithyroid drugs for less than 3 months. After RNA was extracted from PBMCs, the TCR library was made from it. Peripheral blood, at approximately 10 milliliters, went into EDTA tubes. General observations from the study: Between persistent patients, about 2,800 public clonotypes were shared, exceeding the approximately 990 shared between new patients.

Combining iRepertoire HTBI primers with Arm-PCR of CDR3 regions, the authors built TCR beta libraries. TCRdb passed the multiplex PCR reads through MiXCR, listing each CDR3 protein once. This table has a few hundred thousand distinct CDR3 sequences, roughly 19% appearing once. This sample was shared with a second study, whose subject was T cells in Graves' hyperthyroidism and ophthalmopathy. Per that paper: Those with hyperthyroidism were 18 to 65 years old, newly diagnosed, and ill for under 2 months.

The sequence was obtained from a woman in her 30s with Graves disease. The material sequenced was peripheral blood mononuclear cells (PBMCs), taken at new diagnosis, from a patient treated with antithyroid drugs.

In DNA, the CDR3 is TGTGCCAGCAGCTTAAGGTCTAACTATGGCTACACCTTC. Protein: CASSLRSNYGYTF. The V and J genes are TRBV13 and TRBJ1-2; no clear D. The CDR3 length is 13 residues. The V end was cut by 2 bases, the J end by 0 bases, with 4 bases between. CDR1 is PRHDT and CDR2 is FYEKMQ in the germline V gene (reference sequence).